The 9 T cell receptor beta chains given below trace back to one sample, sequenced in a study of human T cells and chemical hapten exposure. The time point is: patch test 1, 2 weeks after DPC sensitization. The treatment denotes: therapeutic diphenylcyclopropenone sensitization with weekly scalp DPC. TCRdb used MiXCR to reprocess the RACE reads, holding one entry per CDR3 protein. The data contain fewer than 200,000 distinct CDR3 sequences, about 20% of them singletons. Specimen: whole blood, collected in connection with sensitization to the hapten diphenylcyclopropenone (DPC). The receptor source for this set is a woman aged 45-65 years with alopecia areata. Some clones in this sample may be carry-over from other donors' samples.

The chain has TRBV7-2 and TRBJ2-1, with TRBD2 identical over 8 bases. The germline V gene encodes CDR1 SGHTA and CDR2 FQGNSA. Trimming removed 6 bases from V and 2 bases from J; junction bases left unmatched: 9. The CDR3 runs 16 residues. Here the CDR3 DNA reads TGTGCCAGCAGGCCCGGGGGGGCTGCACCCTACAATGAGCAGTTCTTC. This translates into CASRPGGAAPYNEQFF.

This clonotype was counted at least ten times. The CDR3 loop is CASSLVRISYEQYF. CDR3 nucleotides: TGTGCCAGCAGCTTAGTAAGGATCTCCTACGAGCAGTACTTC. The V and J genes are TRBV11-2 and TRBJ2-7; no clear D gene. V lost 1 base to trimming and J lost 0 bases, with 7 bases between them. The CDR3 is 14 residues long. Germline values: CDR1 SGHAT, CDR2 FQNNGV.

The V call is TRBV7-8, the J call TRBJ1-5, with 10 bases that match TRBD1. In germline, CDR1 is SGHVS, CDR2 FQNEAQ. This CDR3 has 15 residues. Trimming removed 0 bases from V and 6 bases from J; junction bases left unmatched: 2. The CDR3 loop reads CASSLATGGGQPQHF. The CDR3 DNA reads TGTGCCAGCAGCTTAGCGACAGGGGGCGGTCAGCCCCAGCATTTT.

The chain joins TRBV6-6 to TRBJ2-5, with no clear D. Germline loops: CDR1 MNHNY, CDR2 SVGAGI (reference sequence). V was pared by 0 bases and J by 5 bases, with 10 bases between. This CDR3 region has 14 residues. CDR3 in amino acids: CASSYSRSQETQYF. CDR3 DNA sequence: TGTGCCAGCAGTTACTCGAGGTCTCAGGAGACCCAGTACTTC.

CDR3 coding DNA: TGCGCCAGCAGGCGGGAGGGCTACGAGCAGTACTTC. It is translated as CASRREGYEQYF. This chain links TRBV5-1 with TRBJ2-7, with 9 bases aligning to TRBD2. The CDR3 totals 12 residues. The J segment lost 3 bases and the V segment lost 5 bases, leaving 0 bases of the junction unmatched. Germline assignment: CDR1 SGHRS and CDR2 YFSETQ. The variable domain in full, completed from reference TRBV5-1 and TRBJ2-7, reads KAGVTQTPRYLIKTRGQQVTLSCSPISGHRSVSWYQQTPGQGLQFLFEYFSETQRNKGNFPGRFSGRQFSNSRSEMNVSTLELGDSALYLCASRREGYEQYFGPGTRLTVT.

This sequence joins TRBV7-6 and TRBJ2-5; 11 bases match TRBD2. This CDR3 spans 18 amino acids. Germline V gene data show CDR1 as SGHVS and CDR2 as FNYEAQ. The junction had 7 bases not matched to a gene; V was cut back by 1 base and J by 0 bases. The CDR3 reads CASSLEASGRTYQETQYF. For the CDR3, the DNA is TGTGCCAGCAGCTTAGAGGCTAGCGGGAGGACGTACCAAGAGACCCAGTACTTC. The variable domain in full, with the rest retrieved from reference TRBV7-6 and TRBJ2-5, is GAGVSQSPRYKVTKRGQDVALRCDPISGHVSLYWYRQALGQGPEFLTYFNYEAQQDKSGLPNDRFSAERPEGSISTLTIQRTEQRDSAMYRCASSLEASGRTYQETQYFGPGTRLLVL.

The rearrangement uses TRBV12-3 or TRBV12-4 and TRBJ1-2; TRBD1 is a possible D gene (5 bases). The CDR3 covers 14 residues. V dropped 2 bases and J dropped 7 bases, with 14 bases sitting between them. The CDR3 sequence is CASSLPSGGVGYTF. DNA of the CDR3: TGTGCCAGCAGTTTACCCTCGGGGGGGGTTGGCTACACCTTC.

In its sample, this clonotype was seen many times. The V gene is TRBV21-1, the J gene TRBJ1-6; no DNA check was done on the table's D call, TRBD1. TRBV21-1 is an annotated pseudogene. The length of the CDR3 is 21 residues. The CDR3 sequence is CASSFPPPTTCRRGRGSPLHF. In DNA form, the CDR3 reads TGTGCCAGCAGTTTTCCTCCACCAACCACGTGCCGCAGGGGGCGAGGATCACCCCTCCACTTT.

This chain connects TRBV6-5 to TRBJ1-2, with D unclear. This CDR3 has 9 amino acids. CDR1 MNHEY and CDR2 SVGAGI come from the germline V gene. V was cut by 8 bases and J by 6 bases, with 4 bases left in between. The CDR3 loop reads CASGNGYTF. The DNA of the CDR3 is TGTGCCAGCGGGAATGGCTACACCTTC.